The 16 T cell receptor beta chains given below trace back to one sample, sequenced in a study of cytomegalovirus exposure and HLA in healthy donors. Assay used: immunoSEQ multiplex PCR; TCRdb lists only in-frame clones, some missing. The sample holds some 290,000 clones, over 75% seen once. The specimen sequenced was PBMCs. The receptors shown here come from a man aged 25-45 years in good health and CMV-seronegative.

V gene TRBV19 combines with J gene TRBJ1-2, with 9 bases identical to TRBD1. J lost 4 bases, V lost 4 bases, and 4 bases had no gene match. This CDR3 spans 14 amino acids. Germline V gene sequence: CDR1 LNHDA, CDR2 SQIVND (reference sequence). The CDR3 DNA follows: TGTGCCAGTAGTAGGGGACAGGGAATCTATGGCTACACCTTC. Amino acid sequence: CASSRGQGIYGYTF.

The chain has TRBV9 and TRBJ2-7, with D tentatively TRBD2 (6 bases). CDR1 and CDR2 from the germline V gene are SGDLS and YYNGEE. Trimming removed 0 bases from V and 6 bases from J, with 10 bases in between. The CDR3 runs 13 residues. This CDR3 is CASSVALAGEQYF. The CDR3 coding sequence is TGTGCCAGCAGCGTAGCACTAGCAGGCGAGCAGTACTTC.

This clone was detected only a few times. The chain couples TRBV3-1 (or the pseudogene TRBV3-2) to TRBJ2-7; maybe TRBD2 (6 bases). CDR1 LGHDT and CDR2 YNNKEL come from the germline V gene (reference sequence). V was clipped by 11 bases and J by 11 bases, with 10 bases between them. The CDR3 extends over 8 amino acids. The CDR3 spells CARREEYF. The CDR3, as DNA: TGTGCCCGAAGGGAGGAGTACTTC.

J is TRBJ2-7 and V is TRBV7-6; the match to TRBD2 covers 10 bases. The length of the CDR3 is 15 residues. V lost 1 base, J lost 5 bases, and 5 bases stayed unmatched. Germline V gene sequence: CDR1 SGHVS, CDR2 FNYEAQ. CDR3 in DNA: TGTGCCAGCAGCTTAGGAAGCGGGGGGGCTAACGAGCAGTACTTC. Translated, it gives CASSLGSGGANEQYF.

The chain is built from TRBV9 and TRBJ1-1, with TRBD1 as a possible D gene (6 bases). V was clipped by 1 base and J by 1 base, with 8 bases between them. The CDR3 runs 14 residues. Per the germline V gene, CDR1 is SGDLS and CDR2 is YYNGEE. CDR3 loop: CASSVRTENTEAFF. The CDR3 region has the DNA TGTGCCAGCAGCGTAAGGACAGAGAACACTGAAGCTTTCTTT.

This sequence joins TRBV4-1 and TRBJ2-1; TRBD2 is a possible D gene (7 bases). V was clipped by 3 bases and J by 5 bases, with 17 bases between them. CDR1 and CDR2 (germline): MGHRA, YSYEKL. CDR3 size: 16 residues. In DNA form, the CDR3 reads TGCGCCAGCAGCCAGACGGCGGGGGCTTACGACAATGAGCAGTTCTTC. It encodes CASSQTAGAYDNEQFF.

This chain uses TRBV4-2 with TRBJ2-7, with 8 bases lining up with TRBD1. This CDR3 is 14 amino acids long. Germline V gives CDR1 LGHNA, CDR2 YNFKEQ. The J segment lost 5 bases and the V segment lost 1 base, leaving 4 bases of the junction unmatched. The CDR3 DNA follows: TGTGCCAGCAGCCAAGTAACAGGGGGAAACGAGCAGTACTTC. Translation: CASSQVTGGNEQYF.

This rearrangement joins TRBV4-3 to TRBJ2-1; no clear D. CDR3 size: 14 residues. Germline V gene sequence: CDR1 LGHNA, CDR2 YSLEER. Trimming left V 4 bases short and J 6 bases short, with 13 bases between. The CDR3 protein is CASSPLIWANEQFF. The CDR3, as DNA: TGCGCCAGCAGCCCCCTTATTTGGGCCAATGAGCAGTTCTTC.

The chain uses TRBV5-1 and TRBJ2-1, with 9 bases matching TRBD2. With 4 bases clipped from V and 5 bases from J, the junction kept 10 bases outside the gene matches. In germline, CDR1 is SGHRS, CDR2 YFSETQ. CDR3 length equals 16 residues. The CDR3 DNA reads as TGCGCCAGCAGCCGCGTTGGAAGCGGGGGGAACAATGAGCAGTTCTTC. This codes for CASSRVGSGGNNEQFF.

The chain carries TRBV4-3 and TRBJ1-2; D perhaps matches TRBD1 (6 bases). V dropped 0 bases and J dropped 7 bases, with 12 bases sitting between them. CDR1 LGHNA and CDR2 YSLEER come from the germline V gene. This CDR3 has 14 residues. CDR3 residues: CASSQDPGAGGYTF. The CDR3 nucleotides read TGCGCCAGCAGCCAAGATCCAGGGGCGGGTGGCTACACCTTC.

This clone occurred once. The chain is built from TRBV6-5 and TRBJ2-1; D is undetermined. Trimming removed 8 bases from V and 8 bases from J, with 19 bases in between. Germline loops: CDR1 MNHEY, CDR2 SVGAGI. The CDR3 is 14 residues long. The CDR3 here is CASAPTPPPDEQFF. The DNA for the CDR3 is TGTGCCAGCGCCCCGACACCACCCCCCGATGAGCAGTTCTTC.

This chain links TRBV4-1 with TRBJ2-1; 7 nucleotides line up with TRBD1. CDR3 length: 16 residues. In germline, CDR1 is MGHRA, CDR2 YSYEKL. With V trimmed by 1 base and J by 8 bases, 11 bases remained unmatched. CDR3 DNA sequence: TGCGCCAGCAGCCAAGGAGGGACAGCCCCCTCCTATGAGCAGTTCTTC. This codes for CASSQGGTAPSYEQFF.

In its sample, this clone was seen once. Other DNA sequences in this sample translate to the same CDR3. V usage is TRBV19 and J usage is TRBJ2-7; D perhaps matches TRBD1 (6 bases). The CDR3 is made up of 14 amino acids. CDR1 is LNHDA and CDR2 is SQIVND in the germline V gene (reference sequence). Trimming stripped 2 bases from V and 1 base from J, with 9 bases between. The CDR3: CASSIQGSSYEQYF. In DNA, the CDR3 is TGTGCCAGTAGTATACAGGGGTCGTCCTACGAGCAGTACTTC.

In this sample, this clone turned up a few times. J is TRBJ2-7 and V is TRBV7-6; possibly TRBD2 for D (6 bases). V was shortened by 4 bases and J by 3 bases, with 10 bases between the two germline ends. Germline V gives CDR1 SGHVS, CDR2 FNYEAQ. The CDR3 runs 13 residues. The CDR3 DNA sequence: TGTGCCAGCAGCTATAACGGGGGCTACGAGCAGTACTTC. Translating it yields CASSYNGGYEQYF.

The rearrangement uses TRBV25-1 and TRBJ2-7, with a weak D call TRBD2 (5 bases). V lost 0 bases, J lost 5 bases, and 5 bases lay in between. CDR3 length: 12 residues. Germline V gene data show CDR1 as MGHDK and CDR2 as SYGVNS. The DNA for the CDR3 is TGTGCCAGCAGTGAATACGGGAACGAGCAGTACTTC. Amino acids: CASSEYGNEQYF.

This clone turned up a few times. This rearrangement joins TRBV28 to TRBJ1-1; unclear D gene. Trimming removed 6 bases at V and 1 base at J, with 12 bases between. Germline CDR1 is MDHEN and CDR2 is SYDVKM. This CDR3 has 14 amino acids. The CDR3 loop is CASRRRKTNTEAFF. CDR3 DNA: TGTGCCAGCAGGCGCAGGAAGACGAACACTGAAGCTTTCTTT.